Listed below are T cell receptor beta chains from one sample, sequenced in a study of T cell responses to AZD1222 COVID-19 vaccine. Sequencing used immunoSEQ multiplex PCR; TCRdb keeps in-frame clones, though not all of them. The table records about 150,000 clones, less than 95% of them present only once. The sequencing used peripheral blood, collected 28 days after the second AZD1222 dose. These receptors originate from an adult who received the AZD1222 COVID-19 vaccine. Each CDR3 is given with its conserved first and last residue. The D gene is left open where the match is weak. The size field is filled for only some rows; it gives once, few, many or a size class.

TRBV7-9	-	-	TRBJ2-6	CASSPGGTGANVLTF	TGTGCCAGCAGCCCAGGAGGAACTGGGGCCAACGTCCTGACTTTC
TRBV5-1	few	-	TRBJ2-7	CASSYSDGYEQYF	TGCGCCAGCAGCTACTCTGACGGATACGAGCAGTACTTC
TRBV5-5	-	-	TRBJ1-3	CASRSTETRRNAIYF	TGTGCCAGCAGGTCGACGGAGACCAGAAGAAACGCCATATATTTT
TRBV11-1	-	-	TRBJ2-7	CASSPGRPVSYEQYF	TGTGCCAGCAGCCCAGGAAGACCCGTCTCCTACGAGCAGTACTTC
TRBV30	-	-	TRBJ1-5	CAWSAGYSNQPQHF	TGTGCCTGGAGTGCGGGGTATAGCAATCAGCCCCAGCATTTT
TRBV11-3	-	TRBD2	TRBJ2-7	CASSSSGSSYEQYF	TGTGCCAGCAGCTCGAGCGGGAGCTCCTACGAGCAGTACTTC
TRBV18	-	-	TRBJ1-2	CASSPSGGGGANYGYTF	TGTGCCAGCTCACCATCGGGCGGAGGTGGGGCTAACTATGGCTACACCTTC
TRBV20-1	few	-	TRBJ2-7	CSARTGTQYF	TGCAGTGCTAGAACAGGGACGCAGTACTTC
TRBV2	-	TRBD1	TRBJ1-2	CASTPLTGGIGRGYTF	TGTGCCAGCACCCCCCTTACAGGGGGCATCGGCCGAGGCTACACCTTC
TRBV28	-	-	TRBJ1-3	CASRRQYSSSGNTIYF	TGTGCCAGCAGACGACAGTATTCTAGCTCTGGAAACACCATATATTTT
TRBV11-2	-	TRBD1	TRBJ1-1	CASTRGQTNTEAFF	TGTGCCAGCACCCGGGGACAGACGAACACTGAAGCTTTCTTT
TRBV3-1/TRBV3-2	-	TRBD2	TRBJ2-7	CASRQRTSGRAVYEQYF	TGTGCCAGCAGGCAGCGGACTAGCGGGAGGGCCGTCTACGAGCAGTACTTC
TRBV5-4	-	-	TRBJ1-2	CASSLAGDYGYTF	TGTGCCAGCAGCTTGGCAGGAGACTATGGCTACACCTTC
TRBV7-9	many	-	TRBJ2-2	CASSANTGLRGTGELFF	TGTGCCAGCAGCGCCAACACGGGACTTAGGGGGACCGGGGAGCTGTTTTTT
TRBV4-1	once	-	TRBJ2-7	CASSRPDGNSYEQYF	TGCGCCAGCAGCCGCCCAGACGGAAACTCCTACGAGCAGTACTTC